This T cell receptor (beta chain) comes out of a study of radiation and T cells in renal cell carcinoma. Time point of the sample: blood 4 weeks post-SBRT, at nephrectomy. Described treatment: 15 Gy SBRT to primary tumor, nephrectomy 4 weeks later. Nephrectomy followed 15 Gy stereotactic body radiation by 4 weeks. The patient's renal cell carcinoma had clear cell pathology. The data were produced by immunoSEQ multiplex PCR, yet TCRdb's version contains in-frame clones alone and is incomplete. The table lists 150,000 to 200,000 clones, about 88% of them singletons. General study results and limits: Top tumor clonotypes rose in blood 2 weeks post-radiation, then contracted.

On this clone: Antigen specificity is unknown.

This clonotype was obtained from a woman in her 50s with renal cell carcinoma. Source: blood, taken from a patient whose treatment included radiotherapy and nephrectomy.

The CDR3 DNA follows: TGTGCCAGCAGCGAGATGCTTGGAAACACCATATATTTT. Amino acid sequence: CASSEMLGNTIYF. The chain has TRBV9 and TRBJ1-3, with unresolved D. Germline CDR1 is SGDLS and CDR2 is YYNGEE. This CDR3 has 13 residues. V shed 3 bases and J shed 3 bases, with 7 bases lying between them.